This TCR beta chain stems from a study of identical twins. Points from the study as a whole: Cross-sectional statistical analysis, not tracking of the same donors, underpinned the conclusions. Cord blood beta clonotypes present at high abundance carried fewer insertions; no such pattern appeared in memory repertoires.

Points on this clonotype: Antigen specificity is unknown.

TCRdb re-called the 5' RACE reads with MiXCR, one entry per CDR3 protein. The profile covers 550,000 to 700,000 distinct CDR3 sequences, with around 20% appearing a single time and about 4.5% taken by the ten largest. The CDR3 has 18 amino acids. Germline assignment: CDR1 LNHNV and CDR2 YYDKDF (reference sequence). With V trimmed by 4 bases and J by 4 bases, 14 bases remained unmatched. In addition, the sample was reused for a study of T cells expressing NK-cell markers. From that study: It was sorted CD3+CD56-NKG2C+, CD3+CD56+NKG2C- and CD3+CD56+NKG2C+ T cells that provided the TCR beta repertoires.

The chain uses TRBV15 and TRBJ1-5; 9 positions agree with TRBD1. Source material: PBMCs. The origin of this receptor is a woman between 18 and 29 years old in good health. The CDR3: CATSIHRGRGAWNQPQHF. The CDR3 bases are TGTGCCACCAGCATTCACAGGGGGCGAGGGGCCTGGAATCAGCCCCAGCATTTT.